This entry concerns a single T cell receptor (beta chain). Its matching antigen is unknown. The data were taken from a study of shared clonotypes between healthy human individuals. Study details: The study drew on a couple of women and a few men aged 18 to 49 as donors. Per donor, three plates held CD4 naive cells, three held CD4 memory, two held CD8 naive and one held CD8 memory. Study-wide results and caveats: As a rule, naive subsets had a larger estimated richness than memory subsets. Across a handful of donors, naive CD4 shared 4.5% to 6%, naive CD8 around 4%, memory CD4 more than 2%, memory CD8 0.4%.

The CDR3 sequence is 13 residues long. The ends were cut back, 8 bases at V and 7 bases at J, with 15 bases in the middle. Germline CDR1 is ENHRY and CDR2 is SYGVKD. The protocol was immunoSEQ multiplex PCR, while the TCRdb copy is restricted to in-frame clones and leaves out a portion. The sample includes more than 2,000,000 clones, roughly 92% of them seen just once. This sequence joins TRBV10-3 and TRBJ1-5; maybe TRBD1 (5 bases). This TCR came from a man younger than 35 in good health. The sequenced material came from naive CD4+ T cells sorted from blood. The subset denotes: CD45RA+ positively selected. CDR3 region: CAICTEGLQPQHF. As DNA, the CDR3 is TGTGCCATCTGTACGGAGGGGTTGCAGCCCCAGCATTTT.